The 24 T cell receptor beta chains reported below all come from one sample, sequenced in a study of control samples from healthy donors and cancer patients. Sequencing was performed with immunoSEQ multiplex PCR; in TCRdb, only in-frame clones are kept and a portion is missing. The sample records approximately 80,000 clones, 75% to 95% being singletons. The specimen was blood. The source is a young man in good health.

V usage is TRBV28 and J usage is TRBJ1-2; D might be TRBD1 (5 bases). The CDR3 sequence is 14 residues long. Looked up from germline, CDR1 is MDHEN and CDR2 is SYDVKM. Trimming left V 5 bases short and J 4 bases short, with 14 bases between. The CDR3 coding sequence is TGTGCCAGCAGTCCCTGGGGGGTGAGCTATGGCTACACCTTC. It encodes CASSPWGVSYGYTF.

V usage is TRBV2 and J usage is TRBJ1-2, with 8 positions matching TRBD1. Losses at the gene ends were 6 bases for V and 7 bases for J; bases not matched to a gene: 4. The CDR3 length is 12 residues. Looked up from germline, CDR1 is SNHLY and CDR2 is FYNNEI. The CDR3 reads CASRTGAGGYTF. For the CDR3, the DNA is TGTGCCAGCAGGACAGGGGCCGGTGGCTACACCTTC.

V is TRBV6-5 and J is TRBJ2-3; 10 bases are shared with TRBD2. Germline assignment: CDR1 MNHEY and CDR2 SVGAGI. This CDR3 contains 15 residues. The V gene end was trimmed by 10 bases and the J gene end by 3 bases; junction bases not matched to a gene: 10. CDR3 sequence reads: CATISSGRLTDTQYF. CDR3 coding DNA: TGTGCCACCATTTCTAGCGGGAGACTGACAGATACGCAGTATTTT.

The chain joins TRBV16 to TRBJ2-1; D perhaps matches TRBD2 (6 bases). Trimming pared 0 bases from V and 15 bases from J, leaving 18 bases between. Germline values: CDR1 KGHSY, CDR2 FQNENV. The CDR3 is 14 amino acids. CDR3 in amino acids: CASSQSDLGGHLFF. The CDR3, as DNA: TGTGCCAGCAGCCAATCAGACCTCGGGGGTCATTTGTTCTTC. Complete variable domain (other parts from reference TRBV16 and TRBJ2-1): GEEVAQTPKHLVRGEGQKAKLYCAPIKGHSYVFWYQQVLKNEFKFLISFQNENVFDETGMPKERFSAKCLPNSPCSLEIQATKLEDSAVYFCASSQSDLGGHLFFGPGTRLTVL.

The genes are TRBV28 and TRBJ2-7; no clear D. This CDR3 has 13 amino acids. Germline V gene sequence: CDR1 MDHEN, CDR2 SYDVKM. Trimming stripped 9 bases from V and 0 bases from J, with 12 bases between. The CDR3 nucleotides are TGTGCCAGTACCCGGCCTTTCTCCTACGAGCAGTACTTC. Translated, it gives CASTRPFSYEQYF.

The chain employs TRBV27 and TRBJ2-1; no firm D call. The CDR3 consists of 15 residues. The germline CDR1 and CDR2 sequences are MNHEY and SMNVEV (reference sequence). The V and J ends lost 3 bases and 2 bases respectively, with 11 bases between them. The CDR3 nucleotides read TGTGCCAGCAGTTTTACGACTCCTCCCTACAATGAGCAGTTCTTC. Residues: CASSFTTPPYNEQFF.

The chain employs TRBV29-1 and TRBJ1-1, with D unclear. Trimming removed 1 base from V and 4 bases from J, with 13 bases in between. CDR1 and CDR2 (germline): SQVTM, ANQGSEA. The CDR3 is 14 residues long. CDR3 bases: TGCAGCGTTGAAGTGGGAGGAATAGGCACTGAAGCTTTCTTT. The encoded protein is CSVEVGGIGTEAFF.

The CDR3 protein is CASSLDGGRNTGELFF. The CDR3 DNA reads as TGTGCCAGCAGTTTGGACGGGGGCCGGAACACCGGGGAGCTGTTTTTT. The rearrangement links TRBV27 to TRBJ2-2; possibly TRBD1 or TRBD2 for D (6 bases each). Germline assignment: CDR1 MNHEY and CDR2 SMNVEV (reference sequence). The germline V and J ends were trimmed by 3 bases and 1 base, with 12 bases remaining between them. CDR3 length equals 16 residues.

CDR3: CASSLAVRGVGGELFF. CDR3 DNA: TGTGCCAGCAGCTTGGCCGTCCGGGGAGTTGGCGGGGAGCTGTTTTTT. The chain carries TRBV5-6 and TRBJ2-2; D may be TRBD2 (5 bases). V lost 0 bases to trimming and J lost 7 bases, with 16 bases between them. The CDR3 contains 16 residues. Germline CDR1 and CDR2: SGHDT and YYEEEE. Together with reference TRBV5-6 and TRBJ2-2, the CDR3 gives the full variable domain: DAGVTQSPTHLIKTRGQQVTLRCSPKSGHDTVSWYQQALGQGPQFIFQYYEEEERQRGNFPDRFSGHQFPNYSSELNVNALLLGDSALYLCASSLAVRGVGGELFFGEGSRLTVL.

The CDR3 region has the DNA TGCGCCAGCAGCCAGGCCGGGTGGGCTGGAGCTAATGAAAAACTGTTTTTT. Protein sequence: CASSQAGWAGANEKLFF. V gene TRBV5-1 combines with J gene TRBJ1-4; D is uncertain. Germline V lookup: CDR1 SGHRS, CDR2 YFSETQ. Trimming left V 4 bases short and J 3 bases short, with 19 bases between. The CDR3 is made up of 17 amino acids.

The CDR3 here is CASSQDSGGTDTQYF. CDR3 bases: TGTGCCAGCAGCCAAGATTCAGGGGGCACAGATACGCAGTATTTT. This chain uses TRBV3-1 (or the pseudogene TRBV3-2) with TRBJ2-3, with D perhaps TRBD1 (6 bases). This CDR3 region has 15 residues. Trimming pared 0 bases from V and 1 base from J, leaving 8 bases between. From germline, CDR1 is LGHDT and CDR2 YNNKEL (reference sequence).

The rearrangement links TRBV18 to TRBJ1-2; a possible D gene is TRBD1 (6 bases). The V and J ends lost 5 bases and 2 bases respectively, with 9 bases between them. Germline CDR1 and CDR2: KGHSH and LQKENI. The CDR3 covers 13 residues. The CDR3 spells CASSEDSNYGYTF. The CDR3 nucleotides are TGTGCCAGCTCAGAGGACAGCAACTATGGCTACACCTTC.

This chain uses TRBV20-1 with TRBJ1-5; no firm D call. The CDR3 has 12 residues. Trimming removed 3 bases from V and 4 bases from J, with 7 bases in between. Germline loops: CDR1 DFQATT, CDR2 SNEGSKA (reference sequence). CDR3 sequence: CSASPENQPQHF. The CDR3 nucleotides read TGCAGTGCTAGTCCTGAGAATCAGCCCCAGCATTTT.

This clone was observed a handful of times. The chain uses TRBV27 and TRBJ1-2, with D hard to call. The CDR3 runs 15 residues. Trimming removed 7 bases from V and 7 bases from J, with 22 bases in between. Germline CDR1 and CDR2: MNHEY and SMNVEV (reference sequence). CDR3 DNA: TGTGCCAGCACTTCCCGCCCCTCAGGCCCACGTGGCTACACCTTC. It codes for CASTSRPSGPRGYTF.

This clone showed up just once. V usage is TRBV18 and J usage is TRBJ2-1, with D tentatively TRBD1 (5 bases). Trimming removed 5 bases from V and 7 bases from J, with 12 bases in between. CDR1 KGHSH and CDR2 LQKENI come from the germline V gene. CDR3 length: 13 residues. CDR3 residues: CASSAGSANEQFF. The CDR3 bases are TGTGCCAGCTCAGCAGGGTCCGCTAATGAGCAGTTCTTC.

The chain couples TRBV24-1 to TRBJ2-1; 12 bases agree with TRBD2. Germline CDR1 KGHDR, CDR2 SFDVKD. This CDR3 has 19 residues. V was pared by 2 bases and J by 0 bases, with 7 bases of the junction left unmatched. For the CDR3, the DNA is TGTGCCACCAGTGATTCATATGCGACTAGCGGGGGCTCCTACAATGAGCAGTTCTTC. Protein: CATSDSYATSGGSYNEQFF.

The V and J genes are TRBV9 and TRBJ2-7; 9 nucleotides match TRBD2. The CDR3 is 19 residues long. With 4 bases clipped from V and 0 bases from J, the junction kept 17 bases outside the gene matches. Germline values: CDR1 SGDLS, CDR2 YYNGEE. The DNA of the CDR3 is TGTGCCAGCAGCACCGCGGACCCAGCGGGAGGCTTAAGCTCCTACGAGCAGTACTTC. Protein product: CASSTADPAGGLSSYEQYF.

The V and J genes are TRBV6-6 and TRBJ1-2; 9 nucleotides align to TRBD1. V lost 2 bases, J lost 8 bases, and 6 bases stayed unmatched. Per the germline V gene, CDR1 is MNHNY and CDR2 is SVGAGI (reference sequence). The CDR3 consists of 14 residues. The CDR3 DNA reads as TGTGCCAGCAGTTACGGGACAGGGAAGGAGGGCTACACCTTC. Protein: CASSYGTGKEGYTF.

V usage is TRBV6-2 or TRBV6-3 and J usage is TRBJ2-1; 10 bases align to TRBD1. CDR3 length: 17 residues. The germline gives CDR1 MNHEY, CDR2 SVGEGT. After removal of 5 bases from V and 4 bases from J, the junction contained 11 bases not matched to a gene. DNA of the CDR3: TGTGCCAGCAGTGGGGACAGGGGTTTGACTTCATACAATGAGCAGTTCTTC. This gives the protein CASSGDRGLTSYNEQFF.

V gene TRBV6-2 or TRBV6-3 combines with J gene TRBJ1-1, with D possibly TRBD1 on 5 matching bases. CDR1 and CDR2 (germline): MNHEY, SVGEGT. Between the trimmed V and J ends, which lost 2 bases and 5 bases, there was a span of 18 bases. The CDR3 runs to 16 residues. The DNA of the CDR3 is TGTGCCAGCAGTTACGCTTTCCGGGGCTGGGAGACTGAAGCTTTCTTT. The encoded protein is CASSYAFRGWETEAFF.

The chain links TRBV12-3 or TRBV12-4 to TRBJ1-5; the D is unclear. The ends were cut back, 1 base at V and 8 bases at J, with 6 bases in the middle. The length of the CDR3 is 12 residues. The CDR3 protein is CASSLGAKPQHF. DNA of the CDR3: TGTGCCAGCAGTTTAGGGGCTAAGCCCCAGCATTTT.

This clone has only a few counts. V is TRBV12-3 or TRBV12-4 and J is TRBJ2-7; D gene ambiguous. Trimming left V 6 bases short and J 6 bases short, with 12 bases between. This CDR3 has 12 residues. In nucleotides, the CDR3 is TGTGCCAGCAGCCCATTCGCCGCCGAGCAGTACTTC. This codes for CASSPFAAEQYF.

This chain uses TRBV6-5 with TRBJ1-2; TRBD1 might be the D (5 bases). Germline V gene lookup returns CDR1 MNHEY and CDR2 SVGAGI. V lost 5 bases and J lost 8, with 18 bases in between. The CDR3 loop spans 14 amino acids. The CDR3 DNA sequence: TGTGCCAGCAGTCCCCCGGAGGGAAGGGGCGGCTACACCTTC. It encodes CASSPPEGRGGYTF.

The chain joins TRBV6-5 to TRBJ2-3, with TRBD1 identical over 7 bases. The germline CDR1 and CDR2 sequences are MNHEY and SVGAGI. The CDR3 has 14 residues. The trim removed 6 bases at V and 2 bases at J, leaving 5 bases unmatched. The CDR3 here is CASRPTGTTDTQYF. The CDR3 DNA is TGTGCCAGCAGGCCGACAGGGACCACAGATACGCAGTATTTT.